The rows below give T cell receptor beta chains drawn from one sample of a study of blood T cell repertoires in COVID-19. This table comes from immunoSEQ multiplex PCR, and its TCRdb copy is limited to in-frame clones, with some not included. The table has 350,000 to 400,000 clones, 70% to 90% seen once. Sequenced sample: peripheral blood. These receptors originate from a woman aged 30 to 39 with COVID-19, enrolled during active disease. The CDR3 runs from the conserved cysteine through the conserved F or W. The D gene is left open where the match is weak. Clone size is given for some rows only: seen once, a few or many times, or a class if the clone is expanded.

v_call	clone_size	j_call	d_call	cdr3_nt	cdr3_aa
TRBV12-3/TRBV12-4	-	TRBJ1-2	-	TGTGCCAGCAGTTTAGGGACAGAAAGCTACACCTTC	CASSLGTESYTF
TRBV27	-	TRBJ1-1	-	TGTGCCAGCAGTTCCCTCACAGGGTGGGGCCTGAACACTGAAGCTTTCTTT	CASSSLTGWGLNTEAFF
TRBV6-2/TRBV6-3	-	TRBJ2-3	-	TGTGCCAGCAGTTACCCCTTCACAGATACGCAGTATTTT	CASSYPFTDTQYF
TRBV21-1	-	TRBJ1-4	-	TGTGCCAGCAGCAGATACCGGGACTCGAATGAAAAACTGTTTTTT	CASSRYRDSNEKLFF
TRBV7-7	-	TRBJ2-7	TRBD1	TGTGCTAGCAGCTTAGGCCCAGGGGGCGAGCAGTACTTC	CASSLGPGGEQYF
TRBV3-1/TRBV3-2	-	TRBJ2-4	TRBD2	TGTGCCAGCAGCCCTATCGGGCTAGCGGGAGGGTCCAAAAACATTCAGTACTTC	CASSPIGLAGGSKNIQYF
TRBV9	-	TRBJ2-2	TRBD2	TGTGCCAGCAGCGTACATAGCGGGAGAGGCACCGGGGAGCTGTTTTTT	CASSVHSGRGTGELFF
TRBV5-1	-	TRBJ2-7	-	TGCGCCAGCAGCTTGCCCGCGTACGAGCAGTACTTC	CASSLPAYEQYF
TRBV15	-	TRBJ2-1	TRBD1	TGTGCCACCAGCCTGGGACAGCGAGGATACAATGAGCAGTTCTTC	CATSLGQRGYNEQFF
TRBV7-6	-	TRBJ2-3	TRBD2	TGTGCCAGCAGCTTACTAGCGGGGGGGCCCACAGATACGCAGTATTTT	CASSLLAGGPTDTQYF
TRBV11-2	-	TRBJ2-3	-	TGTGCCAGCAGCTTAGATGGACTGTCCACAGATACGCAGTATTTT	CASSLDGLSTDTQYF
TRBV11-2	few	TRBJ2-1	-	TGTGCCAGCAGCCCCTTCCTTGTTCTGACATTCAACAATGAGCAGTTCTTC	CASSPFLVLTFNNEQFF
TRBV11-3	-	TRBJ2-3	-	TGTGCCAGCAGCTTAGTTGCGGGAAGCCCAGATACGCAGTATTTT	CASSLVAGSPDTQYF
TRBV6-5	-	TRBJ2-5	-	TGTGCCAGCAGCACAGGGGGGGGAGAGACCCAGTACTTC	CASSTGGGETQYF
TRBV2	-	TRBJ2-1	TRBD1	TGTGCCAGCAGTGAATTGATGCAGGGGGCCTTTCAGTTCTTC	CASSELMQGAFQFF
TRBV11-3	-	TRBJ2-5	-	TGTGCCAGCAGCTGGGATGGGAGACAAGAGACCCAGTACTTC	CASSWDGRQETQYF
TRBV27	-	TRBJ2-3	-	TGTGCCAGCTCAGACAGGCCCGCCCCGACAGATACGCAGTATTTT	CASSDRPAPTDTQYF
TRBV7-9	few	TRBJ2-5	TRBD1	TGTGCCAGCAGCCCGGGACAGGGCCAAGAGACCCAGTACTTC	CASSPGQGQETQYF
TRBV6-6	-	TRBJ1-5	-	TGTGCCAGCAGTTACTCATCAGAAGGGGGCAATCAGCCCCAGCATTTT	CASSYSSEGGNQPQHF
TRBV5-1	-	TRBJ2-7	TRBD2	TGCGCCAGCAGCTTCGGGACTAGCGCCGGCGAGCAGTACTTC	CASSFGTSAGEQYF
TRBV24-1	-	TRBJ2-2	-	TGTGCCACCAGTGAAGGACAGCTTGGCGGGGAGCTGTTTTTT	CATSEGQLGGELFF
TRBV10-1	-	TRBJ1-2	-	TGCGCCAGCCTGGCAATCGGGACACCTCCTAACTATGGCTACACCTTC	CASLAIGTPPNYGYTF
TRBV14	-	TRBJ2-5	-	TGTGCCAGCAGCCAAGGTGGAGGGTCGAGGGGTTGGGACCAGTACTTC	CASSQGGGSRGWDQYF
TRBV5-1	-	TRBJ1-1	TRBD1	TGCGCCAGCAGCTTGGGAAGGGGACAGGCGACCACTGAAGCTTTCTTT	CASSLGRGQATTEAFF
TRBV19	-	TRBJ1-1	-	TGTGCCAGTAGTATAAGGAGGGCAGGCGAAACGTCGGTCACTGAAGCTTTCTTT	CASSIRRAGETSVTEAFF
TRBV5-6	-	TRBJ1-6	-	TGTGCCAGCAGCCTGTTGGGGGGTCTACCCCTCCACTTT	CASSLLGGLPLHF
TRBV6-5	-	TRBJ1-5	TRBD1	TGTGCCAGCAGCCCGGACAGGGTCGATCAGCCCCAGCATTTT	CASSPDRVDQPQHF
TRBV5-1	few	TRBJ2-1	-	TGCGCCAGCAGCTTGGTCACTCCTTCGAATGAGCAGTTCTTC	CASSLVTPSNEQFF
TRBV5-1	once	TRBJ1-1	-	TGCGCCAGCAGCTTGGATGAGGTGAACACTGAAGCTTTCTTT	CASSLDEVNTEAFF
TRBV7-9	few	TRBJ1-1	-	TGTGCCAGCAGCTACAACGAGAACACTGAAGCTTTCTTT	CASSYNENTEAFF
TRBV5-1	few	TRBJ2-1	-	TGCGCCAGCAGCTTGGCCCCCTGGGCAGGGGGGTCACGGGAGCAGTTCTTC	CASSLAPWAGGSREQFF
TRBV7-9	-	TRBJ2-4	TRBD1	TGTGCCAGCAGCCCACTCACACCTGGGGACAGTCTAGCCAAAAACATTCAGTACTTC	CASSPLTPGDSLAKNIQYF